Listed here is a single TCR beta chain. Its antigen is still unknown. The data are from a study of CD8+CD57+ T cells in acquired aplastic anemia. Study background: Sorted CD4+ and CD8+ cells gave a mean 3.2 ug DNA, range about 0.19 to 27.4 ug.

Genomic DNA, the template, was used for profiling of the TCR beta VDJ and CDR3. TCRdb called the reads again in MiXCR, with one record for every CDR3 protein. This table holds 160,000 or so distinct CDR3 sequences, 71% found once. Patients selected for sequencing had displayed CD8+CD57+ cell expansion by flow cytometry. As a group, the patients uniformly had severe acquired aplastic anemia. The CDR3 length is 15 residues. V lost 6 bases and J 2 bases, leaving 17 bases between the germline ends. Germline CDR1 SNHLY, CDR2 FYNNEI. Whole-study findings and limits: Overlapping CD8+ CDR3 repertoires of patients and controls contained 25 to 35 shared sequences. Significance was not reached for CD8+ Simpson's diversity between patients and controls.

The specimen sequenced was sorted CD4+, CD8+, or CD8+CD57+ T cells (not recorded which) from PBMCs. The origin of this receptor is a human donor with aplastic anemia. The chain employs TRBV2 and TRBJ2-7; TRBD1 might be the D (6 bases). Here the CDR3 DNA reads TGTGCCAGCAGCCCTGAACAGGGCGGCGCCTACGAGCAGTACTTC. It codes for CASSPEQGGAYEQYF.